The source of this TCR beta chain is a study of human T cells and chemical hapten exposure. Study-level background: Weekly scalp doses of diphenylcyclopropenone were given to patients during the approximately 25-week study. Affected patients, primarily female, had alopecia areata, totalis or universalis.

Findings of the study overall: The number of TCRs over 1 in 1000 frequency stayed unchanged after DPC.

TCRdb processed the RACE reads anew with MiXCR; each CDR3 protein has one entry. The data hold 80,000 to 100,000 distinct CDR3 sequences, with nearly 10% observed a single time. Time point noted: pre-sensitization, week 0. Specified treatment: therapeutic diphenylcyclopropenone sensitization with weekly scalp DPC. CDR3 length: 15 amino acids. Trimming took 3 bases from V and 0 from J, leaving 14 bases between them. Germline V gene sequence: CDR1 SQVTM, CDR2 ANQGSEA. This clonotype was counted ten times or more. What it binds is not known. Specimen: whole blood, collected in connection with sensitization to the hapten diphenylcyclopropenone (DPC). The clonotype originates from a woman in her forties with alopecia areata. Some clones in this sample may be carry-over from other donors' samples. This rearrangement joins TRBV29-1 to TRBJ1-1; D possibly corresponds to TRBD1 (6 bases). As DNA, the CDR3 is TGCAGCGTTGAGGATCAGGGGCCAATGAACACTGAAGCTTTCTTT. Amino acids: CSVEDQGPMNTEAFF. Based on the CDR3 plus reference TRBV29-1 and TRBJ1-1, the full variable domain is SAVISQKPSRDICQRGTSLTIQCQVDSQVTMMFWYRQQPGQSLTLIATANQGSEATYESGFVIDKFPISRPNLTFSTLTVSNMSPEDSSIYLCSVEDQGPMNTEAFFGQGTRLTVV.